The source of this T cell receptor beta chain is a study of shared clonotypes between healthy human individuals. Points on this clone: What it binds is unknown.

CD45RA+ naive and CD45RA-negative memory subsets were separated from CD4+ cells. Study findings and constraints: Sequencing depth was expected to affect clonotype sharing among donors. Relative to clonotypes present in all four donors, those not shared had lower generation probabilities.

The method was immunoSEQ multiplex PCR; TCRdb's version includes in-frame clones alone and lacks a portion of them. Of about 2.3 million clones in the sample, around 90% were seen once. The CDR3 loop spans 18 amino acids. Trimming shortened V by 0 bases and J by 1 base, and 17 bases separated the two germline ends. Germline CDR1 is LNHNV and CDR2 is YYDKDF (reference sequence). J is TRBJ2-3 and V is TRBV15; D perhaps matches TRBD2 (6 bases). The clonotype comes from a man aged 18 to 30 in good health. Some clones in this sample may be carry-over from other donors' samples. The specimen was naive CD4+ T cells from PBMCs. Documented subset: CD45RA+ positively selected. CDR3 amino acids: CATSRDQRGAGRTDTQYF. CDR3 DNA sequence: TGTGCCACCAGCAGAGATCAAAGAGGGGCGGGGCGCACAGATACGCAGTATTTT.